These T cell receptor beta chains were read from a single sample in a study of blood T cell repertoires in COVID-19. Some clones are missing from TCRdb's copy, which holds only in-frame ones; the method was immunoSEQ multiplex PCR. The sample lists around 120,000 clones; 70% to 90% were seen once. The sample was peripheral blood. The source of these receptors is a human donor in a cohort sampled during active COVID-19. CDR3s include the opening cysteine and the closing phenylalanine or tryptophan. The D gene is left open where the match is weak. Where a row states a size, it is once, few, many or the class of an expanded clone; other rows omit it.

CDR3: CASSPRGGERANEQFF; DNA: TGTGCCAGCTCACCCCGGGGGGGGGAGCGAGCTAATGAGCAGTTCTTC; V: TRBV18; size: -; J: TRBJ2-1; D: TRBD2
CDR3: CASSYRGRNTIYF; DNA: TGTGCCAGCAGCTACAGGGGGCGAAACACCATATATTTT; V: TRBV28; size: -; J: TRBJ1-3; D: TRBD1
CDR3: CASSPRSGVYQPQHF; DNA: TGTGCCAGCTCACCTAGATCAGGGGTGTATCAGCCCCAGCATTTT; V: TRBV18; size: -; J: TRBJ1-5; D: -
CDR3: CASSSTGVEQYF; DNA: TGTGCCAGCAGCTCGACAGGGGTCGAGCAGTACTTC; V: TRBV7-9; size: -; J: TRBJ2-7; D: TRBD1
CDR3: CATSRDRGGQETQYF; DNA: TGTGCCACCAGCAGAGATCGGGGGGGACAAGAGACCCAGTACTTC; V: TRBV15; size: -; J: TRBJ2-5; D: TRBD2
CDR3: CASSYREGYTF; DNA: TGTGCCAGCAGTTACAGGGAGGGCTACACCTTC; V: TRBV12-3/TRBV12-4; size: -; J: TRBJ1-2; D: -
CDR3: CASSRGQANEKLFF; DNA: TGTGCCAGCAGCCGAGGACAGGCTAATGAAAAACTGTTTTTT; V: TRBV4-2; size: -; J: TRBJ1-4; D: TRBD1
CDR3: CAWSVVTSGGPYEQYF; DNA: TGTGCCTGGAGTGTGGTGACTAGCGGGGGTCCCTACGAGCAGTACTTC; V: TRBV30; size: many; J: TRBJ2-7; D: TRBD2
CDR3: CASSQDSTYEQYF; DNA: TGTGCCAGCAGCCAAGACAGTACTTACGAGCAGTACTTC; V: TRBV6-5; size: -; J: TRBJ2-7; D: -
CDR3: CASSPGAIYGYTF; DNA: TGTGCCAGCAGCCCAGGGGCCATCTATGGCTACACCTTC; V: TRBV7-2; size: -; J: TRBJ1-2; D: -
CDR3: CASSITGGEQFF; DNA: TGTGCCAGTAGTATCACGGGGGGTGAGCAGTTCTTC; V: TRBV19; size: -; J: TRBJ2-1; D: TRBD2
CDR3: CASSIGTSADTQYF; DNA: TGTGCCAGTAGTATAGGGACTAGCGCAGATACGCAGTATTTT; V: TRBV19; size: -; J: TRBJ2-3; D: TRBD2
CDR3: CASSSTGTALSANTGELFF; DNA: TGTGCCAGCAGTTCAACCGGGACTGCCCTGTCCGCGAACACCGGGGAGCTGTTTTTT; V: TRBV28; size: -; J: TRBJ2-2; D: -
CDR3: CASSFYPNEQFF; DNA: TGTGCCAGCAGCTTTTATCCCAATGAGCAGTTCTTC; V: TRBV11-2; size: -; J: TRBJ2-1; D: -
CDR3: CASSSGTVYGYTF; DNA: TGTGCCAGCAGCTCAGGGACAGTTTATGGCTACACCTTC; V: TRBV7-2; size: -; J: TRBJ1-2; D: TRBD1
CDR3: CASSYSGTGGDTIYF; DNA: TGTGCCAGCAGTTACTCGGGGACAGGGGGGGACACCATATATTTT; V: TRBV6-5; size: -; J: TRBJ1-3; D: TRBD1
CDR3: CASSFEVGSSYNEQFF; DNA: TGCGCCAGCAGCTTCGAGGTAGGGAGCTCCTACAATGAGCAGTTCTTC; V: TRBV5-1; size: -; J: TRBJ2-1; D: -
CDR3: CASRSGTSGSYEQYF; DNA: TGTGCCAGCAGATCCGGGACTAGCGGGAGCTACGAGCAGTACTTC; V: TRBV5-5; size: -; J: TRBJ2-7; D: TRBD2
CDR3: CASNHPASGGADTQYF; DNA: TGCGCCAGCAACCACCCAGCTAGCGGGGGAGCAGATACGCAGTATTTT; V: TRBV5-1; size: -; J: TRBJ2-3; D: TRBD2
CDR3: CASSLAQAAETQYF; DNA: TGCGCCAGCAGCTTGGCCCAAGCAGCGGAGACCCAGTACTTC; V: TRBV5-1; size: -; J: TRBJ2-5; D: -
CDR3: CASSFETGGYTGELFF; DNA: TGTGCCAGCAGCTTCGAGACAGGGGGCTATACCGGGGAGCTGTTTTTT; V: TRBV13; size: -; J: TRBJ2-2; D: TRBD1
CDR3: CAVRAGNSWETQYF; DNA: TGTGCCGTAAGGGCGGGGAATTCGTGGGAGACCCAGTACTTC; V: TRBV28; size: -; J: TRBJ2-5; D: -
CDR3: CASGSGLAGPYNEQFF; DNA: TGTGCCAGCGGATCAGGACTAGCGGGACCTTACAATGAGCAGTTCTTC; V: TRBV27; size: once; J: TRBJ2-1; D: TRBD2
CDR3: CASSSTSGGVYEQFF; DNA: TGTGCCAGCAGCTCGACTAGCGGAGGGGTATATGAGCAGTTCTTC; V: TRBV7-2; size: -; J: TRBJ2-1; D: TRBD2
CDR3: CASSRTSNEQFF; DNA: TGTGCCAGCAGCAGGACTAGCAATGAGCAGTTCTTC; V: TRBV7-9; size: -; J: TRBJ2-1; D: TRBD2
CDR3: CASRFRGEGAGELFF; DNA: TGTGCCAGCAGGTTCCGCGGGGAGGGGGCCGGGGAGCTGTTTTTT; V: TRBV6-6; size: -; J: TRBJ2-2; D: -
CDR3: CASTSTTSGNTEAFF; DNA: TGCGCCAGCACCTCAACTACATCGGGGAACACTGAAGCTTTCTTT; V: TRBV5-1; size: -; J: TRBJ1-1; D: -
CDR3: CASSFVGGGGTGELFF; DNA: TGTGCCAGCAGCTTTGTAGGCGGGGGTGGTACCGGGGAGCTGTTTTTT; V: TRBV5-6; size: -; J: TRBJ2-2; D: TRBD2
CDR3: CAWSPLGGYTF; DNA: TGTGCCTGGAGCCCGCTCGGGGGCTACACCTTC; V: TRBV30; size: -; J: TRBJ1-2; D: -
CDR3: CASSHLSGTGYAGELFF; DNA: TGTGCCAGCAGTCATCTATCCGGGACAGGGTATGCCGGGGAGCTGTTTTTT; V: TRBV9; size: -; J: TRBJ2-2; D: TRBD1
CDR3: CASSSPGSTQTQYF; DNA: TGTGCCAGCAGCTCCCCAGGGTCTACGCAGACCCAGTACTTC; V: TRBV5-6; size: -; J: TRBJ2-5; D: -
CDR3: CASSLSASGTYNEQFF; DNA: TGTGCCAGCAGTTTATCGGCTAGCGGGACCTACAATGAGCAGTTCTTC; V: TRBV27; size: once; J: TRBJ2-1; D: TRBD2
CDR3: CASSFGTGDRTGNTIYF; DNA: TGCGCCAGCAGCTTCGGGACAGGGGATCGTACTGGAAACACCATATATTTT; V: TRBV5-1; size: -; J: TRBJ1-3; D: TRBD1
CDR3: CASSSILEGDGRGNTIYF; DNA: TGTGCCAGCAGCTCCATCTTAGAGGGGGATGGGCGGGGAAACACCATATATTTT; V: TRBV7-9; size: -; J: TRBJ1-3; D: -
CDR3: CASSLSGNIQYF; DNA: TGTGCCAGCAGCTTATCGGGAAACATTCAGTACTTC; V: TRBV7-9; size: -; J: TRBJ2-4; D: -
CDR3: CARSPGGGRQPQHF; DNA: TGCGCCCGCAGCCCGGGGGGGGGCCGGCAGCCCCAGCATTTT; V: TRBV5-1; size: -; J: TRBJ1-5; D: -
CDR3: CASSPLNSGRSRYEQYF; DNA: TGTGCCAGCTCACCATTAAATAGCGGGAGAAGTAGGTACGAGCAGTACTTC; V: TRBV18; size: once; J: TRBJ2-7; D: TRBD2
CDR3: CASSLSGTGGMNTEAFF; DNA: TGCGCCAGCAGCTTGTCTGGGACAGGGGGCATGAACACTGAAGCTTTCTTT; V: TRBV5-1; size: -; J: TRBJ1-1; D: TRBD1
CDR3: CASSMRLAGAGTGELFF; DNA: TGTGCCAGTAGTATGAGACTAGCGGGGGCGGGCACCGGGGAGCTGTTTTTT; V: TRBV19; size: -; J: TRBJ2-2; D: TRBD2
CDR3: CSVATGTGGIGYTF; DNA: TGCAGCGTTGCCACCGGGACAGGGGGTATTGGCTACACCTTC; V: TRBV29-1; size: -; J: TRBJ1-2; D: TRBD1
CDR3: CASSGRSFADTQYF; DNA: TGTGCCAGTAGTGGGCGAAGTTTTGCAGATACGCAGTATTTT; V: TRBV19; size: -; J: TRBJ2-3; D: -
CDR3: CAIHPGGTGELFF; DNA: TGTGCCATCCACCCCGGGGGGACCGGGGAGCTGTTTTTT; V: TRBV10-3; size: -; J: TRBJ2-2; D: TRBD2
CDR3: CASGSRQGRHNEQFF; DNA: TGTGCTAGTGGTTCGAGACAGGGTCGGCACAATGAGCAGTTCTTC; V: TRBV12-5; size: -; J: TRBJ2-1; D: TRBD1
CDR3: CASSLFSTGVTGELFF; DNA: TGTGCCAGCAGCTTATTCTCGACAGGGGTAACCGGGGAGCTGTTTTTT; V: TRBV11-2; size: -; J: TRBJ2-2; D: TRBD1
CDR3: CASSQAIAGGGNEQFF; DNA: TGTGCCAGCAGCCAAGCGATAGCGGGAGGAGGCAATGAGCAGTTCTTC; V: TRBV4-2; size: -; J: TRBJ2-1; D: TRBD2
CDR3: CASSQTGAESPLHF; DNA: TGTGCCAGCAGTCAGACAGGGGCAGAGTCACCCCTCCACTTT; V: TRBV27; size: -; J: TRBJ1-6; D: TRBD1
CDR3: CATSRDRASGYFYNEQFF; DNA: TGTGCCACCAGCAGAGATCGGGCTAGCGGGTACTTTTACAATGAGCAGTTCTTC; V: TRBV15; size: -; J: TRBJ2-1; D: TRBD2
CDR3: CAWETGSGANVLTF; DNA: TGTGCCTGGGAGACAGGGTCTGGGGCCAACGTCCTGACTTTC; V: TRBV30; size: -; J: TRBJ2-6; D: TRBD1
CDR3: CASSLGGAGELFF; DNA: TGTGCCAGCAGCTTGGGGGGGGCCGGGGAGCTGTTTTTT; V: TRBV5-6; size: few; J: TRBJ2-2; D: -
CDR3: CATSSGTAEAFF; DNA: TGTGCCACCAGCAGCGGGACAGCTGAAGCTTTCTTT; V: TRBV15; size: -; J: TRBJ1-1; D: TRBD1